This entry is about one T cell receptor beta chain. Its antigen is not identified. With molecular barcodes, quantitative 5'-RACE was used to make the TCR beta libraries. Each CDR3 protein is one row after TCRdb ran MiXCR on the 5' RACE reads. This table has about 460,000 distinct CDR3 sequences, approximately 5.3% appearing once. This entry belongs to a study of CD8 T cells in ankylosing spondylitis. Study-wide results and caveats: Matched ankylosing spondylitis synovial fluid reportedly showed significant enrichment of disease-linked clones. A motif of 7 to 9 highly homologous TCR beta variants was seen as apparently characteristic of ankylosing spondylitis blood. Earlier reports found some motif variants in synovial fluid and blood in reactive arthritis. Clones linked with disease were CD8+ and fairly uncommon in the peripheral blood.

The source of this sequence is a male donor with ankylosing spondylitis. Material for sequencing was blood, either unsorted or a sorted T cell fraction (not recorded which).

The CDR3 is CASSLGTSGGYIQYF. For the CDR3, the DNA is TGTGCCAGCAGTCTCGGGACTAGCGGGGGTTACATTCAGTACTTC. The chain has TRBV28 and TRBJ2-4; 14 bases are a match to TRBD2. The CDR3 has 15 amino acids. CDR1 is MDHEN, CDR2 SYDVKM, per germline. V gave up 5 bases and J gave up 8 bases; unmatched junction bases: 5. Full variable domain (rest looked up from reference TRBV28 and TRBJ2-4): DVKVTQSSRYLVKRTGEKVFLECVQDMDHENMFWYRQDPGLGLRLIYFSYDVKMKEKGDIPEGYSVSREKKERFSLILESASTNQTSMYLCASSLGTSGGYIQYFGAGTRLSVL.